This T cell receptor (beta chain) was captured by sequencing in a study of tumor-infiltrating lymphocytes in oesophageal squamous cell carcinoma (dated by TCRdb to 2016 to 2017). The method was PCR. TCRdb shows the sequencer as Illumina HiSeq 2000. TCRdb handled the public reads itself, with Q25 trimming in fastp and clone calling in MiXCR, and kept productive beta chains. A single entry per CDR3 protein holds the most common genes and DNA from its merged rows. The sample table records about 13,000 distinct CDR3 sequences; around 55% of these occur just once. About 37% of the sample is taken by the ten largest. Measured from the cysteine to the phenylalanine, the CDR3 is 15 residues long. Only CDR3 DNA remains: 45 bases, in frame from the first base. V has 4 bases trimmed and J has 4 bases trimmed; junction bases matching no gene number 4. CDR1 and CDR2, per the germline V gene, are SGHTA and FQGNSA.

This clonotype was picked up a small number of times. Its antigen remains undetermined. Base qualities are not recorded, but no much larger clone differs from it by a single base. The specimen sequenced was esophageal tumor tissue. The source of this sequence is a male donor with esophageal squamous cell carcinoma. The chain links TRBV7-2 with TRBJ2-1, with 10 bases aligning to TRBD1. The CDR3: CASSYDRGQYNEQFF. Here is the DNA: TGTGCCAGCAGCTACGACAGGGGGCAATACAATGAGCAGTTCTTC.